What follows describes a single TCR beta chain. Antigen unknown. This record comes from a study of cytomegalovirus exposure and HLA in healthy donors. General study results and limits: In the roughly 130 validation repertoires, a later analysis found that first-cohort TCR clusters tended to co-occur.

Method: immunoSEQ multiplex PCR; TCRdb's copy keeps in-frame clones and lacks some. The sample lists roughly 68,000 clones; roughly 96% were seen once. The V end lost 5 bases, the J end lost 3 bases, and 20 bases lay between the germline ends. Germline CDR1 reads SGHTS; CDR2 reads YDEGEE. This CDR3 spans 16 amino acids. This sequence was found in a man between 18 and 35 years old in good health and CMV-seronegative. The chain employs TRBV5-8 and TRBJ1-1; D perhaps matches TRBD1 (5 bases). Material for sequencing was PBMCs. The CDR3 sequence is CASSTEKGIEDTEAFF. For the CDR3, the DNA is TGTGCCAGCAGTACGGAAAAGGGGATTGAGGACACTGAAGCTTTCTTT.